This TCR beta chain is drawn from a study of T-cell reconstitution after alpha-beta-depleted transplantation in children. As it was prepared, the TCRbeta library received unique molecular identifiers. TCRdb processed the PCR reads anew with MiXCR; each CDR3 protein has one entry. The sample lists some 600,000 distinct CDR3 sequences; 16% were seen once. The CDR3 runs to 16 residues. Germline V gives CDR1 SGDLS, CDR2 YYNGEE. V was cut by 0 bases and J by 1 base, with 12 bases left in between. This clonotype was counted only a few times. V and J are TRBV9 and TRBJ2-3, with D maybe TRBD1 (5 bases). Specimen: PBMCs from the stem cell graft donor, collected from the stem cell graft. This clonotype was sampled from a human donor who donated a stem cell graft to a child with acute myeloid leukemia. The CDR3 DNA sequence: TGTGCCAGCAGCGTAGGTAAAGGGGCAGGCACAGATACGCAGTATTTT. Translation gives CASSVGKGAGTDTQYF.